The 9 T cell receptor beta chains listed next were all sequenced from one sample in a study of T cells in Graves' hyperthyroidism and ophthalmopathy. Amplified TCR beta CDR3 regions derived from RNA transcripts. First-round RT-PCR of the TCR CDR3 relied on the HTBI primer set. Using its own MiXCR run on the multiplex PCR reads, TCRdb lists one record per CDR3 protein. The sample has more than 550,000 distinct CDR3 sequences; roughly 46% are singletons. Sequenced sample: peripheral blood or thyroid tissue (not recorded which). The receptors here all came from an adult man with Graves' disease, either hyperthyroidism or ophthalmopathy (not recorded which).

The chain carries TRBV7-9 and TRBJ1-1; D is unclear. This CDR3 has 15 residues. Germline V gene data show CDR1 as SEHNR and CDR2 as FQNEAQ (reference sequence). The germline V and J ends were trimmed by 5 bases and 5 bases, with 18 bases remaining between them. This CDR3 is CASSQAGRVGTEAFF. The DNA of the CDR3 is TGTGCCAGCAGCCAAGCCGGCCGGGTTGGGACTGAAGCTTTCTTT.

The V and J genes are TRBV29-1 and TRBJ1-3; 9 bases are a match to TRBD1. The germline gives CDR1 SQVTM, CDR2 ANQGSEA. This CDR3 is built from 15 residues. With 6 bases clipped from V and 3 bases from J, the junction kept 9 bases outside the gene matches. The chain's CDR3 is CSVGTGGSRGNTIYF. The CDR3 DNA follows: TGCAGCGTAGGTACAGGGGGCTCCCGTGGAAACACCATATATTTT.

About this clonotype itself: A junction end diverges from the germline sequence, so it may reflect a read error. V gene TRBV20-1 combines with J gene TRBJ1-2; TRBD1 matches at 7 bases. Germline V CDR1 and CDR2: DFQATT, SNEGSKA (reference sequence). The CDR3 length is 13 residues. CDR3 nucleotides: TGCAGTGCTGGGACAGCCCTAAACTATGGCTGCACCTTC. Its protein is CSAGTALNYGCTF.

The sample holds many counts of this clonotype. This chain connects TRBV15 to TRBJ1-5; D is unclear. The CDR3 has 15 amino acids. V was clipped by 8 bases and J by 2 bases, with 16 bases between them. Per germline, CDR1 LNHNV and CDR2 YYDKDF (reference sequence). The CDR3 reads CATEAGKHGNQPQHF. DNA of the CDR3: TGTGCCACCGAGGCGGGGAAGCACGGCAATCAGCCCCAGCATTTT.

This clonotype was observed at least ten times. V and J are TRBV7-3 and TRBJ2-2, with D possibly TRBD1 on 6 matching bases. CDR1 is SGHTA and CDR2 is FQGTGA in the germline V gene. CDR3 length: 12 amino acids. The V and J ends lost 5 bases and 7 bases respectively, with 8 bases between them. The CDR3 nucleotides are TGTGCCAGCAGCACAGGGTTCGGGGAGCTGTTTTTT. This gives the protein CASSTGFGELFF. Full variable domain (outside the CDR3, taken from reference TRBV7-3 and TRBJ2-2): GAGVSQTPSNKVTEKGKYVELRCDPISGHTALYWYRQSLGQGPEFLIYFQGTGAADDSGLPNDRFFAVRPEGSVSTLKIQRTERGDSAVYLCASSTGFGELFFGEGSRLTVL.

Regarding this clonotype: One end of the junction is discordant with germline, which a read error may explain. V gene TRBV10-3 combines with J gene TRBJ1-1; no clear D. Germline V CDR1 and CDR2: ENHRY, SYGVKD. The CDR3 length is 16 residues. This CDR3 is CASSSRRNEVPTEAFF. The CDR3 nucleotides are TGTGCCAGCAGTTCCAGGCGAAACGAAGTACCGACTGAAGCTTTCTTT.

V gene TRBV13 combines with J gene TRBJ2-7, with D tentatively TRBD2 (6 bases). CDR3 length: 14 residues. Deletions cut 5 bases from V and 2 bases from J, with 13 bases between. The germline gives CDR1 PRHDT, CDR2 FYEKMQ (reference sequence). DNA for the CDR3: TGTGCCAGCAGCGATCCCGGGACTCCCTACGAGCAGTACTTC. Protein product: CASSDPGTPYEQYF.

This sequence joins TRBV29-1 and TRBJ1-1, with D uncertain. CDR3 size: 12 residues. CDR1 is SQVTM, CDR2 ANQGSEA, per germline. Trimming removed 8 bases at V and 1 base at J, with 11 bases between. DNA for the CDR3: TGCAGCAGTAAAATAACGAACACTGAAGCTTTCTTT. Translation gives CSSKITNTEAFF.

J is TRBJ2-7 and V is TRBV5-4; 9 nucleotides match TRBD2. The CDR3 totals 18 residues. Germline trimming cut 4 bases from V and 3 bases from J; bases unmatched to any gene: 17. Looked up from germline, CDR1 is SGHNT and CDR2 is YYREEE (reference sequence). The CDR3 region has the DNA TGTGCCAGCAGCGAGAAGGGACTAGCTCAATGGATGGACTACGAGCAGTACTTC. Residues: CASSEKGLAQWMDYEQYF.